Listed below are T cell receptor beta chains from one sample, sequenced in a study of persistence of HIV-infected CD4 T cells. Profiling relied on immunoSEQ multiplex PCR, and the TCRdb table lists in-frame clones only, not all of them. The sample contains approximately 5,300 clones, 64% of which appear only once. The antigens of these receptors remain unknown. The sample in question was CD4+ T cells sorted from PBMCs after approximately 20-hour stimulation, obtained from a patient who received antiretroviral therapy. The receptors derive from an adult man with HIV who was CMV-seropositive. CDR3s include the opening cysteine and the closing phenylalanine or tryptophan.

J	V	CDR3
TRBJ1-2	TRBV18	CASSPSRLHRDGYTF
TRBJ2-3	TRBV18	CASSPLRLAGADSSTDTQYF
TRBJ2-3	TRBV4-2	CASSPRGSGDTDTQYF
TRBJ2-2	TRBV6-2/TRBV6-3	CASSYPPGELFF
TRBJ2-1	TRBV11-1	CASSQTGASYNEQFF
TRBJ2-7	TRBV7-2	CASSLVRGQGEQYF
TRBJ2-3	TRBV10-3	CAISVQGPGTDTQYF
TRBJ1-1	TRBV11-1	CASGLSYTEAFF
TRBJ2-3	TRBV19	CASSLGQGQDTQYF
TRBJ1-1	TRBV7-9	CASSLEVNTEAFF
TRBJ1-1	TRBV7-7	CASSPVRTGNTEAFF